This record concerns one T cell receptor beta chain sequence. Its antigen is not identified. This sample is part of a study of Ad26.COV2.S vaccination and SARS-CoV-2 variants. About the study: Vaccine-arm donor from the placebo-controlled COV1001 Ad26.COV2.S trial.

Points from the study as a whole: Similar non-spike TCR breadth was seen in vaccine and placebo recipients.

The germline gives CDR1 MNHEY, CDR2 SVGEGT. This CDR3 is built from 16 residues. V shed 0 bases and J 3 bases; nucleotides not matched to a gene: 4. The assay was immunoSEQ multiplex PCR, and TCRdb's table has in-frame clones only and misses some. Of 400,000 to 450,000 clones in the sample, about 90% were seen once. Described treatment: roughly 19 received Ad26.COV2.S at low or high dose, single or two shots; 5 received placebo; per-sample allocation not given. Collection of samples fell on day 63 after the first vaccine or placebo injection. The clonotype was recovered from a person aged 18-65 years who received the Ad26.COV2.S COVID-19 vaccine or a placebo. The V gene is TRBV6-2 or TRBV6-3, the J gene TRBJ2-7, with 11 bases identical to TRBD2. The specimen comprised peripheral blood, sampled in a trial of Ad26.COV2.S vaccine versus placebo. CDR3 sequence reads: CASSYSTSGRNYEQYF. The CDR3 DNA follows: TGTGCCAGCAGTTACTCCACTAGCGGGAGAAACTACGAGCAGTACTTC.